Listed here are 21 T cell receptor beta chains from one sample, sequenced in a study of T cells after yellow fever vaccination. MiXCR, run by TCRdb on the 5' RACE reads, gives a single entry per CDR3 protein. The sample carries 200,000 to 300,000 distinct CDR3 sequences, over 6.5% recorded once. The sequencing here drew on CD4+ T cells sorted from PBMCs, taken on the day of the yellow fever booster vaccination. These receptors were obtained from a man under 40 who received the YFV17D yellow fever vaccine.

This clonotype was counted between two and nine times. The chain is built from TRBV20-1 and TRBJ2-7, with D possibly TRBD1 on 6 matching bases. Looked up from germline, CDR1 is DFQATT and CDR2 is SNEGSKA (reference sequence). The CDR3 loop spans 14 amino acids. V was clipped by 1 base and J by 2 bases, with 12 bases between them. CDR3 residues: CSARVTGYAYEQYF. Written as DNA, the CDR3 is TGCAGTGCTAGAGTCACAGGGTACGCCTACGAGCAGTACTTC.

The gene calls are TRBV12-3 or TRBV12-4 and TRBJ1-1; no clear D gene. CDR3 length equals 13 residues. Trimming took 6 bases from V and 4 from J, leaving 12 bases between them. DNA of the CDR3: TGTGCCAGCAGCACAACGCGGGTCACTGAAGCTTTCTTT. Protein: CASSTTRVTEAFF.

Ten or more counts support this clonotype. This chain joins TRBV7-9 and TRBJ2-1, with D unclear. CDR3 length equals 15 residues. From germline, CDR1 is SEHNR and CDR2 FQNEAQ (reference sequence). V lost 5 bases to trimming and J lost 0 bases, with 11 bases between them. CDR3 DNA: TGTGCCAGCAGCCCTTTTCTAAGCTCCTACAATGAGCAGTTCTTC. Its protein is CASSPFLSSYNEQFF.

This clonotype was found many times. The genes are TRBV6-5 and TRBJ2-5, with a tentative D call TRBD2 (6 bases). The CDR3 spans 11 residues. V gave up 6 bases and J gave up 9 bases, with 11 bases separating them. From germline, CDR1 is MNHEY and CDR2 SVGAGI. The CDR3 region is CASSHGGAQYF. The CDR3 DNA follows: TGTGCCAGCAGCCACGGGGGAGCCCAGTACTTC.

The chain has TRBV4-2 and TRBJ2-1; D is unclear. V was trimmed by 0 bases and J by 6 bases, leaving 12 bases between them. The CDR3 loop spans 15 amino acids. The germline V gene encodes CDR1 LGHNA and CDR2 YNFKEQ. The CDR3 region has the DNA TGTGCCAGCAGCCAAGATAACTACTCATTCAATGAGCAGTTCTTC. Residues: CASSQDNYSFNEQFF.

The V and J genes are TRBV7-2 and TRBJ2-7; D remains ambiguous. CDR1 is SGHTA, CDR2 FQGNSA, per germline. V gave up 0 bases and J gave up 7 bases, with 16 bases separating them. The CDR3 consists of 15 residues. CDR3 in DNA: TGTGCCAGCAGCTTAGCCCGCTCCGGAATGGGGGAGCAGTACTTC. This gives the protein CASSLARSGMGEQYF.

This clonotype appeared many times. The genes are TRBV5-1 and TRBJ2-7; maybe TRBD2 (5 bases). With 2 bases removed from V and 3 bases from J, the gap between germline ends came to 9 bases. This CDR3 comprises 13 residues. Germline assignment: CDR1 SGHRS and CDR2 YFSETQ. This CDR3 is CASSLLSGYEQYF. The CDR3 DNA reads as TGCGCCAGCAGCTTACTAAGCGGCTACGAGCAGTACTTC.

V usage is TRBV18 and J usage is TRBJ2-3, with D possibly being TRBD1 (7 bases). This CDR3 has 15 residues. Trimming removed 3 bases at V and 3 bases at J, with 13 bases between. The germline V gene has CDR1 KGHSH and CDR2 LQKENI. The CDR3 protein is CASSPRDRRTDTQYF. CDR3 in DNA: TGTGCCAGCTCACCGCGGGACAGAAGGACAGATACGCAGTATTTT. Supplemented by reference TRBV18 and TRBJ2-3, the full variable domain reads NAGVMQNPRHLVRRRGQEARLRCSPMKGHSHVYWYRQLPEEGLKFMVYLQKENIIDESGMPKERFSAEFPKEGPSILRIQQVVRGDSAAYFCASSPRDRRTDTQYFGPGTRLTVL.

This clonotype was recorded many times. The chain is built from TRBV7-2 and TRBJ1-5; D uncertain. The CDR3 length is 13 residues. Between the trimmed V and J ends, which lost 4 bases and 0 bases, there was a span of 4 bases. CDR1 and CDR2 (germline): SGHTA, FQGNSA. The CDR3 DNA sequence: TGTGCCAGCAGCTCCGATAGCAATCAGCCCCAGCATTTT. Its protein product is CASSSDSNQPQHF. Filled out from reference TRBV7-2 and TRBJ1-5, the complete variable domain reads GAGVSQSPSNKVTEKGKDVELRCDPISGHTALYWYRQSLGQGLEFLIYFQGNSAPDKSGLPSDRFSAERTGGSVSTLTIQRTQQEDSAVYLCASSSDSNQPQHFGDGTRLSIL.

A few counts support this clonotype. This chain's CDR3 is CAWRISGGTDTQYF. The CDR3 nucleotides are TGTGCCTGGAGGATCAGTGGCGGGACAGATACGCAGTATTTT. V usage is TRBV30 and J usage is TRBJ2-3; possible D gene TRBD2, 5 bases. Germline CDR1 reads GTSNPN; CDR2 reads SVGIG (reference sequence). The V and J ends lost 3 bases and 3 bases respectively, with 13 bases between them. CDR3 length equals 14 residues.

This clonotype appeared a few times. The CDR3 region is CASSTGRTDTQYF. In DNA, the CDR3 is TGTGCCAGCAGTACCGGGAGGACAGATACGCAGTATTTT. The rearrangement links TRBV28 to TRBJ2-3; 7 bases are shared with TRBD2. This CDR3 is built from 13 residues. Unmatched junction bases numbered 2, after V lost 5 bases and J lost 3 bases. CDR1 and CDR2 (germline): MDHEN, SYDVKM.

The rearrangement uses TRBV5-1 and TRBJ2-3, with 13 nucleotides matching TRBD2. Per germline, CDR1 SGHRS and CDR2 YFSETQ. Trimming cost V 4 bases and J 0 bases; bases outside gene matches: 5. CDR3 size: 17 residues. In DNA form, the CDR3 reads TGCGCCAGCAGCAAGGGACTAGCGGGGCTTAGCACAGATACGCAGTATTTT. Its translation: CASSKGLAGLSTDTQYF.

This clonotype was observed a few times. This sequence joins TRBV3-1 and TRBJ2-1, with 10 bases identical to TRBD2. The germline V gene encodes CDR1 LGHDT and CDR2 YNNKEL (reference sequence). With V trimmed by 0 bases and J by 9 bases, 8 bases remained unmatched. CDR3 length: 16 residues. The DNA of the CDR3 is TGTGCCAGCAGCCAAGATCCCCTAGCGGGAGCCCGTGAGCAGTTCTTC. Residues: CASSQDPLAGAREQFF.

This clonotype has ten or more counts. The chain uses TRBV15 and TRBJ2-5, with a weak D call TRBD2 (6 bases). The CDR3 has 13 amino acids. CDR1 is LNHNV, CDR2 YYDKDF, per germline (reference sequence). V was shortened by 8 bases and J by 7 bases, with 17 bases between the two germline ends. CDR3 coding DNA: TGTGCCACCGGAGCAGGGACTCCCCGGACCCAGTACTTC. Amino acid sequence: CATGAGTPRTQYF. Looking up the rest from reference TRBV15 and TRBJ2-5 gives the full variable domain: DAMVIQNPRYQVTQFGKPVTLSCSQTLNHNVMYWYQQKSSQAPKLLFHYYDKDFNNEADTPDNFQSRRPNTSFCFLDIRSPGLGDTAMYLCATGAGTPRTQYFGPGTRLLVL.

This clonotype has a count of ten or more. The chain has TRBV6-2 or TRBV6-3 and TRBJ1-1, with TRBD1 matching 8 bases. V gave up 10 bases and J gave up 5 bases; unmatched junction bases: 12. This CDR3 region has 14 residues. The germline V gene encodes CDR1 MNHEY and CDR2 SVGEGT. CDR3 amino acids: CATSTQGARTEAFF. CDR3 bases: TGTGCCACCTCAACCCAGGGGGCGCGGACTGAAGCTTTCTTT.

This clonotype was picked up many times. The rearrangement joins TRBV7-2 to TRBJ2-1; no clear D. V was shortened by 2 bases and J by 9 bases, with 8 bases between the two germline ends. CDR1 and CDR2 (germline): SGHTA, FQGNSA. This CDR3 comprises 12 residues. CDR3 sequence (DNA): TGTGCCAGCAGCTTAAACCCCGGTGAGCAGTTCTTC. It is translated as CASSLNPGEQFF.

This clonotype was seen at least ten times. The chain has TRBV12-3 or TRBV12-4 and TRBJ2-1, with TRBD1 identical over 8 bases. J gave up 9 bases and V 5 bases, and 6 bases lay outside the gene matches. The length of the CDR3 is 13 residues. As DNA, the CDR3 is TGTGCCAGCAGTGGACAGGGTTTCAGTGAGCAGTTCTTC. Encoded protein: CASSGQGFSEQFF.

This clonotype has a count of ten or more. CDR3 residues: CSARDISGNTIYF. In DNA, the CDR3 is TGCAGTGCCAGGGACATCTCTGGAAACACCATATATTTT. The J gene is TRBJ1-3, the V gene TRBV20-1; D might be TRBD1 (6 bases). V was cut by 6 bases and J by 0 bases, with 9 bases left in between. The CDR3 is 13 residues long. Per the germline V gene, CDR1 is DFQATT and CDR2 is SNEGSKA (reference sequence).

In its sample, this clonotype was seen a few times. The genes are TRBV29-1 and TRBJ1-5, with D tentatively TRBD1 (5 bases). V lost 6 bases, J lost 1 base, and 16 bases lay in between. The CDR3 spans 15 residues. Germline-derived CDR1 and CDR2 are SQVTM and ANQGSEA. CDR3 region: CSVASGTASNQPQHF. In DNA, the CDR3 is TGCAGCGTAGCGTCCGGGACGGCCAGCAATCAGCCCCAGCATTTT.

A few counts support this clonotype. The J gene is TRBJ2-7, the V gene TRBV30; D possibly corresponds to TRBD2 (6 bases). The CDR3 has 15 residues. The germline V gene encodes CDR1 GTSNPN and CDR2 SVGIG (reference sequence). V was pared by 2 bases and J by 5 bases, with 19 bases between. CDR3 in amino acids: CAWSLVTGGNNEQYF. The DNA of the CDR3 is TGTGCCTGGAGTTTGGTGACGGGCGGGAACAACGAGCAGTACTTC.

This clonotype was counted between two and nine times. Here the CDR3 DNA reads TGTGCCAGCAGCGTAGGGCCATCTACCTACGAGCAGTACTTC. This encodes CASSVGPSTYEQYF. This chain uses TRBV9 with TRBJ2-7; D is undetermined. Germline-derived CDR1 and CDR2 are SGDLS and YYNGEE. Trimming took off 0 bases at V and 2 bases at J, with 9 bases between the two ends. The CDR3 is 14 residues long.